The next 2 T cell receptor beta chains were all read from a single sample in a study of blood T cell repertoires in COVID-19. TCRdb keeps only in-frame clones here, not all; method: immunoSEQ multiplex PCR. The table lists about 110,000 clones, around 85% of them singletons. What was sequenced was peripheral blood. Receptors originate from a human donor in a cohort sampled during active COVID-19.

This clone has just one count. This chain connects TRBV7-3 to TRBJ2-2, with 8 positions matching TRBD1. This CDR3 comprises 14 residues. Germline V lookup: CDR1 SGHTA, CDR2 FQGTGA. V shed 6 bases and J 2 bases; nucleotides not matched to a gene: 2. This chain's CDR3 is CASSGTGNTGELFF. CDR3 bases: TGTGCCAGCAGTGGGACAGGAAACACCGGGGAGCTGTTTTTT.

This chain uses TRBV12-5 with TRBJ1-1; D gene unclear. The germline V and J ends were trimmed by 1 base and 3 bases, with 15 bases remaining between them. There are 16 residues in the CDR3. Germline assignment: CDR1 LGHNT and CDR2 FRNRAP. The CDR3 bases are TGTGCTAGTGGTTTGGGCCCGTTTGGAGGATACACTGAAGCTTTCTTT. Translating gives CASGLGPFGGYTEAFF. The complete variable domain, with remaining parts taken from reference TRBV12-5 and TRBJ1-1, reads DARVTQTPRHKVTEMGQEVTMRCQPILGHNTVFWYRQTMMQGLELLAYFRNRAPLDDSGMPKDRFSAEMPDATLATLKIQPSEPRDSAVYFCASGLGPFGGYTEAFFGQGTRLTVV.